This is a list of T cell receptor beta chains from one sample in a study of T-cell memory formation after mild COVID-19. One entry per CDR3 protein, called by TCRdb with MiXCR from the 5' RACE reads. The sample has under 700,000 distinct CDR3 sequences, roughly 22% seen once; the top ten hold roughly an eighth. The sequenced material came from PBMCs or a T cell subset sorted from them (not recorded which). Receptors were obtained from an adult woman who had mild COVID-19 (a few samples of this study predate the infection). Cell type and time point are not known. Each CDR3 is given with its conserved first and last residue. A D gene is named only where the DNA matches it firmly. The size of a clone is reported for some rows only, either as once, few or many, or as a class for expanded clones.

length: 14
size: few
J: TRBJ2-5
D: NA
V: TRBV2
DNA: TGTGCCAGCAGTGCCCAGCGGAGTCAAGAGACCCAGTACTTC
CDR3: CASSAQRSQETQYF

length: 14
size: few
J: TRBJ1-5
D: NA
V: TRBV18
DNA: TGTGCCAGCTCACCAGAGTCAGGGGACCAGCCCCAGCATTTT
CDR3: CASSPESGDQPQHF

length: 14
size: NA
J: TRBJ1-1
D: NA
V: TRBV20-1
DNA: TGCAGTGCTAGAGATCTGGACGGACCCCCGGTAGCTTTCTTT
CDR3: CSARDLDGPPVAFF

length: 15
size: few
J: TRBJ2-7
D: NA
V: TRBV6-2/TRBV6-3
DNA: TGTGCCAGCGGTTTGCGAGGGGGGGCCATCTACGAGCAGTACTTC
CDR3: CASGLRGGAIYEQYF

length: 16
size: NA
J: TRBJ2-6
D: TRBD1
V: TRBV6-5
DNA: TGTGCCAGCAGTGATAGACCGGGACAGGGAGGCAACGTCCTGACTTTC
CDR3: CASSDRPGQGGNVLTF

length: 15
size: few
J: TRBJ2-1
D: NA
V: TRBV12-3/TRBV12-4
DNA: TGTGCCAGCAGTTCCCAGCGGTTGCGGGATGGTGAGCAGTTCTTC
CDR3: CASSSQRLRDGEQFF

length: 15
size: NA
J: TRBJ2-5
D: TRBD2
V: TRBV7-2
DNA: TGTGCCAGCAGCCAGGCACTAGCGGGAGTGGAGACCCAGTACTTC
CDR3: CASSQALAGVETQYF

length: 14
size: NA
J: TRBJ1-1
D: TRBD1
V: TRBV11-1
DNA: TGTGCCAGCAGCACGACAGGGTGGGACACTGAAGCTTTCTTT
CDR3: CASSTTGWDTEAFF

length: 15
size: NA
J: TRBJ1-2
D: NA
V: TRBV2
DNA: TGTGCCAGCAGTGAAGCGGGCACGGGCTCTGGGGGCTACACCTTC
CDR3: CASSEAGTGSGGYTF

length: 13
size: NA
J: TRBJ2-1
D: NA
V: TRBV5-1
DNA: TGCGCCAGCAGCTTGGCCAGGGGGGTTGAGCAGTTCTTC
CDR3: CASSLARGVEQFF

length: 16
size: NA
J: TRBJ2-7
D: TRBD1
V: TRBV11-1
DNA: TGTGCCAGCAGCTTAAACAGGGGATGGAGCTCCTACGAGCAGTACTTC
CDR3: CASSLNRGWSSYEQYF

length: 17
size: NA
J: TRBJ2-5
D: TRBD2
V: TRBV3-1
DNA: TGTGCCAGCAGCCCCCCTCCGGGGGGTGACCTGATTGAGACCCAGTACTTC
CDR3: CASSPPPGGDLIETQYF

length: 18
size: few
J: TRBJ2-1
D: TRBD1
V: TRBV4-3
DNA: TGCGCCAGCAGCCTCTTTCGCCAGGGGACAGGGCCCTACAATGAGCAGTTCTTC
CDR3: CASSLFRQGTGPYNEQFF

length: 16
size: NA
J: TRBJ2-7
D: TRBD2
V: TRBV3-1
DNA: TGTGCCAGCAGCCTCGCTAGCGGGGGGTCTTCCTACGAGCAGTACTTC
CDR3: CASSLASGGSSYEQYF

length: 16
size: few
J: TRBJ2-3
D: TRBD1
V: TRBV7-6
DNA: TGTGCCAGCAGCGTACAGGGGGTGGGGAACACAGATACGCAGTATTTT
CDR3: CASSVQGVGNTDTQYF

length: 20
size: few
J: TRBJ1-2
D: TRBD1
V: TRBV18
DNA: TGTGCCAGCTCACCACCTCTTTCCGGACAGGGGGCCGAATATAACTATGGCTACACCTTC
CDR3: CASSPPLSGQGAEYNYGYTF

length: 13
size: many
J: TRBJ1-2
D: NA
V: TRBV5-1
DNA: TGTGCCAGCAGTTTCGGAACTAACTATGGCTACACCTTC
CDR3: CASSFGTNYGYTF

length: 22
size: NA
J: TRBJ2-7
D: NA
V: TRBV4-2
DNA: NA
CDR3: CASSQDRGAGRFYEQYFGQQYF

length: 14
size: few
J: TRBJ1-1
D: NA
V: TRBV29-1
DNA: TGCAGCGTGCTGGCCGGGACAATGAACACTGAAGCTTTCTTT
CDR3: CSVLAGTMNTEAFF

length: 16
size: NA
J: TRBJ1-1
D: TRBD1
V: TRBV4-2
DNA: TGTGCCAGCAGCCAGACCGACCGGGACAGGGCTACTGAAGCTTTCTTT
CDR3: CASSQTDRDRATEAFF

length: 16
size: NA
J: TRBJ1-1
D: NA
V: TRBV21-1
DNA: TGTGCCAGCAGCCCTCCGGGACAGGTCTACAGGTATGAAGCTTTCTTT
CDR3: CASSPPGQVYRYEAFF

length: 16
size: many
J: TRBJ1-2
D: TRBD1
V: TRBV2
DNA: TGTGCCAGCAGGGCAACCGGGACAGGACCTCGCTATGGCTACACCTTC
CDR3: CASRATGTGPRYGYTF

length: 16
size: NA
J: TRBJ2-2
D: TRBD1
V: TRBV19
DNA: TGTGCCAGTAGTCTAAGGGACAGGAGAAACACCGGGGAGCTGTTTTTT
CDR3: CASSLRDRRNTGELFF

length: 13
size: few
J: TRBJ1-1
D: NA
V: TRBV30
DNA: TGTGCCTGGAGTCAGGGCTGGCCGACTGAAGCTTTCTTT
CDR3: CAWSQGWPTEAFF

length: 16
size: NA
J: TRBJ2-7
D: NA
V: TRBV6-5
DNA: TGTGCCAGCAGTTACTCGATCGGGCACCTAACCTACGAGCAGTACTTC
CDR3: CASSYSIGHLTYEQYF

length: 15
size: many
J: TRBJ2-1
D: NA
V: TRBV6-5
DNA: TGTGCCAGCAGTCCCGGAACCTTCTCCTACAATGAGCAGTTCTTC
CDR3: CASSPGTFSYNEQFF

length: 14
size: once
J: TRBJ2-1
D: TRBD1
V: TRBV18
DNA: TGTGCCAGCTCACCTTCCCGGACAGGGAATGAGCAGTTCTTC
CDR3: CASSPSRTGNEQFF

length: 17
size: NA
J: TRBJ2-7
D: TRBD2
V: TRBV2
DNA: TGTGCCAGCAGTGAAGCCGCCGGGACTAGCGGTTCCTACGAGCAGTACTTC
CDR3: CASSEAAGTSGSYEQYF

length: 13
size: NA
J: TRBJ2-5
D: NA
V: TRBV12-3/TRBV12-4
DNA: TGTGCCAGCAGGTACGGACAGCGAGAGACCCAGTACTTC
CDR3: CASRYGQRETQYF

length: 16
size: few
J: TRBJ1-6
D: TRBD1
V: TRBV6-6
DNA: TGTGCCAGCAGTTACGTCTTAACCAGGGGGGATTCACCCCTCCACTTT
CDR3: CASSYVLTRGDSPLHF

length: 16
size: NA
J: TRBJ1-1
D: NA
V: TRBV7-9
DNA: TGTGCCAGCAGCTTACCCCTAGGAACCGCAGGCGCTGAAGCTTTCTTT
CDR3: CASSLPLGTAGAEAFF

length: 12
size: many
J: TRBJ1-1
D: TRBD1
V: TRBV2
DNA: TGTGCCAGTGACCGGGACAGCACTGAAGCTTTCTTT
CDR3: CASDRDSTEAFF

length: 10
size: NA
J: TRBJ1-1
D: NA
V: TRBV29-1
DNA: TGCAGCGTTGGTACAGGGGAAGCTTTCTTT
CDR3: CSVGTGEAFF

length: 13
size: few
J: TRBJ2-7
D: NA
V: TRBV20-1
DNA: TGCAGGGGGAATGGACAGAGCTCCTACGAGCAGTACTTC
CDR3: CRGNGQSSYEQYF

length: 13
size: NA
J: TRBJ1-6
D: NA
V: TRBV25-1
DNA: TGTGCCAGCAGTGATGACCAGATGGAACCCCTCCACTTT
CDR3: CASSDDQMEPLHF

length: 14
size: NA
J: TRBJ1-1
D: NA
V: TRBV12-3/TRBV12-4
DNA: TGTGCCAGCAGTTTAGGACGGACGAACACTGAAGCTTTCTTT
CDR3: CASSLGRTNTEAFF

length: 15
size: NA
J: TRBJ2-2
D: TRBD2
V: TRBV12-3/TRBV12-4
DNA: TGTGCCAGCAGTTTACGACTAGCGGACACCGGGGAGCTGTTTTTT
CDR3: CASSLRLADTGELFF

length: 13
size: NA
J: TRBJ2-7
D: NA
V: TRBV24-1
DNA: TGTGCCACCAGTGATTGGGATTACGGAGAGCAGTACTTC
CDR3: CATSDWDYGEQYF

length: 17
size: NA
J: TRBJ2-3
D: TRBD2
V: TRBV9
DNA: TGTGCCAGCAGCCCAAGTACTAGCGAGCTTAGCACAGATACGCAGTATTTT
CDR3: CASSPSTSELSTDTQYF

length: 14
size: few
J: TRBJ1-1
D: NA
V: TRBV7-9
DNA: TGTGCCAGCAGCCACAAGGGCATGAACACTGAAGCTTTCTTT
CDR3: CASSHKGMNTEAFF

length: 16
size: NA
J: TRBJ2-5
D: TRBD2
V: TRBV9
DNA: TGTGCCAGCAGCGAACTAGCGGGGGGTGGGCAAGAGACCCAGTACTTC
CDR3: CASSELAGGGQETQYF

length: 18
size: few
J: TRBJ2-1
D: TRBD1
V: TRBV29-1
DNA: TGCAGCGTTGAAGTTGGCGCGCAGGGACAGGGAAGATACAATGAGCAGTTCTTC
CDR3: CSVEVGAQGQGRYNEQFF

length: 14
size: NA
J: TRBJ1-1
D: TRBD1
V: TRBV7-6
DNA: TGTGCCAGCAGCTTTAACAGGGGGGGCACTGAAGCTTTCTTT
CDR3: CASSFNRGGTEAFF

length: 16
size: NA
J: TRBJ2-3
D: NA
V: TRBV10-3
DNA: TGTGCCATCAGTGCGGGCAGGGAGATTAGCACAGATACGCAGTATTTT
CDR3: CAISAGREISTDTQYF

length: 17
size: NA
J: TRBJ2-1
D: NA
V: TRBV19
DNA: TGTGCCAGTAGTAGGGACGGACCTGCGACACGTTGGAATGAGCAGTTCTTC
CDR3: CASSRDGPATRWNEQFF

length: 13
size: NA
J: TRBJ1-1
D: TRBD1
V: TRBV20-1
DNA: TGCAGTGCCCCGAGGACAGGGAACACTGAAGCTTTCTTT
CDR3: CSAPRTGNTEAFF

length: 19
size: NA
J: TRBJ2-5
D: TRBD2
V: TRBV15
DNA: TGTGCCACCAGCAGAGGATCGGGACTAGCGGGAAACATGATAGAGACCCAGTACTTC
CDR3: CATSRGSGLAGNMIETQYF

length: 15
size: few
J: TRBJ1-2
D: NA
V: TRBV7-9
DNA: TGTGCCAGCTTATCCAAACAGGGTGGTTACTATGGCTACACCTTC
CDR3: CASLSKQGGYYGYTF

length: 14
size: NA
J: TRBJ1-6
D: NA
V: TRBV7-2
DNA: TGTGCCAGCAGCTTCAGGGATTATAATTCACCCCTCCACTTT
CDR3: CASSFRDYNSPLHF

length: 17
size: few
J: TRBJ2-7
D: TRBD1
V: TRBV7-8
DNA: TGTGCCAGCAGCTTAGCGCTATCGACAGGGCGCCTACGAATTCAGTACTTC
CDR3: CASSLALSTGRLRIQYF

length: 16
size: many
J: TRBJ2-3
D: NA
V: TRBV7-9
DNA: TGTGCCAGCAGCTTAGGAGGTGCGGCTAGCACAGATACGCAGTATTTT
CDR3: CASSLGGAASTDTQYF

length: 14
size: NA
J: TRBJ1-2
D: NA
V: TRBV3-1
DNA: TGTGCCAGCACACGGGGGGGGTCTAACTATGGCTACACCTTC
CDR3: CASTRGGSNYGYTF

length: 16
size: NA
J: TRBJ1-6
D: NA
V: TRBV20-1
DNA: TGCAGTGCTAGAGATATTGGGAGCTCCTATAATTCACCCCTCCACTTT
CDR3: CSARDIGSSYNSPLHF